This TCR beta chain was sequenced in a study of T cells after yellow fever vaccination. Study summary: Fractions with few cells were prepared using SMART-Seq v4 Ultra Low Input. Overall study findings and caveats: Re-detected after boosting: most primary clones, 96% of CD4 and roughly 88% of CD8.

This clonotype was counted only a few times. Its antigen is as yet unknown. CDR3 length: 16 residues. Germline CDR1 is ENHRY and CDR2 is SYGVKD. The V segment lost 0 bases and the J segment 0 bases; nucleotides outside the gene matches: 2. In TCRdb, the 5' RACE reads were re-called with MiXCR into one record per CDR3 protein. The data show 500,000 to 650,000 distinct CDR3 sequences, less than 20% seen once. The receptor was isolated from a man between 18 and 29 years old who received the YFV17D yellow fever vaccine. The sample was PBMCs, taken about 5 days after the first yellow fever vaccination. The chain has TRBV10-3 and TRBJ2-3, with 8 nucleotides matching TRBD1. CDR3 nucleotide sequence: TGTGCCATCAGTGAGTCGGACAGGGTCAGCACAGATACGCAGTATTTT. Protein sequence: CAISESDRVSTDTQYF.